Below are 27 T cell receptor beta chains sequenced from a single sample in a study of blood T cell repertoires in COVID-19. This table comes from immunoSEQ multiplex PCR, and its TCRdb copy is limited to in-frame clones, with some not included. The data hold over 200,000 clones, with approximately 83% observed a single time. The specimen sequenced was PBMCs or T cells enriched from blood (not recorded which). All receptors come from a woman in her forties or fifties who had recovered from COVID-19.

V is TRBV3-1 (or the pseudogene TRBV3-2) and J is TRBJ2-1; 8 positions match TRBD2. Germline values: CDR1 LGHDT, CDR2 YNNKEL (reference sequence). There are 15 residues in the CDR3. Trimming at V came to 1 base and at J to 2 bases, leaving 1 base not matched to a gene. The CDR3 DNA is TGTGCCAGCAGCCAAGCGGGAGGGACCTACAATGAGCAGTTCTTC. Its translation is CASSQAGGTYNEQFF.

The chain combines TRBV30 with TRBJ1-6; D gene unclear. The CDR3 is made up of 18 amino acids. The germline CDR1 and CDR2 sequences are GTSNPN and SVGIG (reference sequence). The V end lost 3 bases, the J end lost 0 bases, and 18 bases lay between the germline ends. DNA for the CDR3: TGTGCCTGGAGGCGGGCACTAAACCCGGGCTCCTATAATTCACCCCTCCACTTT. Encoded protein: CAWRRALNPGSYNSPLHF. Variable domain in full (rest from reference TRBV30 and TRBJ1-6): SQTIHQWPATLVQPVGSPLSLECTVEGTSNPNLYWYRQAAGRGLQLLFYSVGIGQISSEVPQNLSASRPQDRQFILSSKKLLLSDSGFYLCAWRRALNPGSYNSPLHFGNGTRLTVT.

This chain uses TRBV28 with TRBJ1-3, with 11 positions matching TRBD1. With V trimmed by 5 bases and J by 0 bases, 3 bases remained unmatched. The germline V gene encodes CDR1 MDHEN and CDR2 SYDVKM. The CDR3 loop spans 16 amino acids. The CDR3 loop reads CASSMGTGGSGNTIYF. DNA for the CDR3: TGTGCCAGCAGTATGGGGACAGGGGGCTCTGGAAACACCATATATTTT.

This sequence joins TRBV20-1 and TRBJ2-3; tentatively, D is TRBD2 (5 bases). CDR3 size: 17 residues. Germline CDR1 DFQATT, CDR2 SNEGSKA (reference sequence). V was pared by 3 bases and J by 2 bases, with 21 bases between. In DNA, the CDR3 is TGCAGTGCTAGTCTTGTAGGAACTAGGGCTGACACAGATACGCAGTATTTT. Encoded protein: CSASLVGTRADTDTQYF.

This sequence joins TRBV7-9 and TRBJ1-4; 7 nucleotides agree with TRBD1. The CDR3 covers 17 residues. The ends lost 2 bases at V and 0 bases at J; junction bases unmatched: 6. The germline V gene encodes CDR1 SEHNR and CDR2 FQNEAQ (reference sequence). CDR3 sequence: CASSLRLGTATNEKLFF. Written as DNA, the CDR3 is TGTGCCAGCAGCTTAAGACTCGGGACAGCAACTAATGAAAAACTGTTTTTT.

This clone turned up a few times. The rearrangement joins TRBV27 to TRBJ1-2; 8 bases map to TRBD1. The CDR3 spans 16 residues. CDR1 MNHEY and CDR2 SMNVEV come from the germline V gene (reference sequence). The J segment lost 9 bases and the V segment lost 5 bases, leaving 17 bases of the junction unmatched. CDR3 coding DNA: TGTGCCAGCAGTCCATCATCCAGGGGGCGGAGAACGAGCTACACCTTC. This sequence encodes CASSPSSRGRRTSYTF.

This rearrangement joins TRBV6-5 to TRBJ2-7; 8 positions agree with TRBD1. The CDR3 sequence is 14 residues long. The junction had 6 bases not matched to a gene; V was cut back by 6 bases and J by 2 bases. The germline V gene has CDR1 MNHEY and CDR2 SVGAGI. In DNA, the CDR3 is TGTGCCAGCAGGAGGGGACAGGATCCCTACGAGCAGTACTTC. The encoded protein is CASRRGQDPYEQYF.

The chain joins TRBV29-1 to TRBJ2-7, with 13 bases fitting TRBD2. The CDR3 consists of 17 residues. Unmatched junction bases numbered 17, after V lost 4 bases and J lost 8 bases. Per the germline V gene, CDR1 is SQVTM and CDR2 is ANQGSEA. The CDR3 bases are TGCAGCGTTGCTGGACTAGCGGGAGACCAGGTCTCAACCCAGCAGTACTTC. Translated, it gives CSVAGLAGDQVSTQQYF.

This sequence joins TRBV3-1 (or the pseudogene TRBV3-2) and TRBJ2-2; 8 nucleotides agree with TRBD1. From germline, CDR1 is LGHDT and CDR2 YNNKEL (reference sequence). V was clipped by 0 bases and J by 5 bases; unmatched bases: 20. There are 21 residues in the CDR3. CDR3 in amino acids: CASSQDWTGNLYYQITGELFF. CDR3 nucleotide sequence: TGTGCCAGCAGCCAAGATTGGACAGGGAACCTTTATTATCAAATTACCGGGGAGCTGTTTTTT.

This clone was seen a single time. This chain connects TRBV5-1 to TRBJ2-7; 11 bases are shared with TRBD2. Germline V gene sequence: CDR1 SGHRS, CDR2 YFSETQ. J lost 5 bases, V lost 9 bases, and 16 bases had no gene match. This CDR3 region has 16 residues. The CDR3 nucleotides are TGCGCCACCCCGGTAGCGGGAGGGCCTTATTGTCACGAGCAGTACTTC. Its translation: CATPVAGGPYCHEQYF.

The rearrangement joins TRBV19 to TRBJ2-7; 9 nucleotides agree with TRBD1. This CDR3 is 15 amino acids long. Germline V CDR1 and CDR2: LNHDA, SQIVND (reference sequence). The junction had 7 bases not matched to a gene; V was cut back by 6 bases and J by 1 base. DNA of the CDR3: TGTGCCAGTAGCAGTCCGGGACAGGGATCCTACGAGCAGTACTTC. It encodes CASSSPGQGSYEQYF.

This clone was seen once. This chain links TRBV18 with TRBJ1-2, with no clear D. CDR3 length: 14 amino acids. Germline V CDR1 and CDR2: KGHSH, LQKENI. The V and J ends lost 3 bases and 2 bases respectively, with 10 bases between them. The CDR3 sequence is CASSPGVLNYGYTF. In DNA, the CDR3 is TGTGCCAGCTCACCGGGAGTTTTGAACTATGGCTACACCTTC.

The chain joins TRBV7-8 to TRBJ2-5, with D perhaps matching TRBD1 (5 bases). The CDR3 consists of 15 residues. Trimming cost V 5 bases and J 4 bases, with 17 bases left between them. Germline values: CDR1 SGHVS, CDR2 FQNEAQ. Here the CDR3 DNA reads TGTGCCAGCAGCCCCCCCAGGGCGAGCTTAGAGACCCAGTACTTC. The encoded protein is CASSPPRASLETQYF.

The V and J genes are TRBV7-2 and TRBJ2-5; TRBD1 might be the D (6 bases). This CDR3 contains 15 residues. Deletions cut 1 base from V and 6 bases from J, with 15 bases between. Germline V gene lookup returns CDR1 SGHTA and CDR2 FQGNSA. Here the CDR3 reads CASSLVGKGEKTQYF. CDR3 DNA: TGTGCCAGCAGCTTAGTAGGCAAGGGGGAGAAGACCCAGTACTTC.

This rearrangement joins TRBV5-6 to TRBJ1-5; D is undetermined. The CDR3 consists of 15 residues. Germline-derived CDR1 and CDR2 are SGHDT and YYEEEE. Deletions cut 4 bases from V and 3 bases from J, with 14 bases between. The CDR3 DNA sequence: TGTGCCAGCAGCGAGTATGGACTCAACAATCAGCCCCAGCATTTT. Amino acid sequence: CASSEYGLNNQPQHF.

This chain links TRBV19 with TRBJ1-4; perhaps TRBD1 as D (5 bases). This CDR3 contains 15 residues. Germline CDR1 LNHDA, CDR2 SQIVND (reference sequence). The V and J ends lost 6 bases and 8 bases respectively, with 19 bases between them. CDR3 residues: CASSPRQPRSEKLFF. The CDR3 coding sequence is TGTGCCAGTAGCCCTAGACAGCCAAGGTCCGAAAAACTGTTTTTT.

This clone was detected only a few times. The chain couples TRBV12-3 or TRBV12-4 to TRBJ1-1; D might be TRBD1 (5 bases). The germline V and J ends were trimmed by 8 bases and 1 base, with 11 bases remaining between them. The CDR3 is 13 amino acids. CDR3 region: CASGVTGNTEAFF. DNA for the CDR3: TGTGCCAGCGGAGTCACAGGGAACACTGAAGCTTTCTTT.

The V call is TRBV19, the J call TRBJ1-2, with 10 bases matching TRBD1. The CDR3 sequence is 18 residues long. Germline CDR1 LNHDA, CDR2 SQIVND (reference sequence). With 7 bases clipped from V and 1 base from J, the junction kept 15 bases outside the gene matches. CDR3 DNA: TGTGCCAGTACCCTCACCGGGACAGGGGCCTTGGATAACTATGGCTACACCTTC. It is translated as CASTLTGTGALDNYGYTF.

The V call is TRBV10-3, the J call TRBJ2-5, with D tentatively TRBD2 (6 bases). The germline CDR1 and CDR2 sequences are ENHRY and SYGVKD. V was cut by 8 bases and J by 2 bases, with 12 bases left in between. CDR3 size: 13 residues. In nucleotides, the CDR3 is TGTGCCATCTGGGGGGTTGAGCAAGAGACCCAGTACTTC. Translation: CAIWGVEQETQYF.

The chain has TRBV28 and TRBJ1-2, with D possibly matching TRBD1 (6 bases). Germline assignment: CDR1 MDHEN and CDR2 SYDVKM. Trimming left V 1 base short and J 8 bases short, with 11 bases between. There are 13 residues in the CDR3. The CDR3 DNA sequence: TGTGCCAGCAGTTTATCAGGGGCCAGAGGCTACACCTTC. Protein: CASSLSGARGYTF.

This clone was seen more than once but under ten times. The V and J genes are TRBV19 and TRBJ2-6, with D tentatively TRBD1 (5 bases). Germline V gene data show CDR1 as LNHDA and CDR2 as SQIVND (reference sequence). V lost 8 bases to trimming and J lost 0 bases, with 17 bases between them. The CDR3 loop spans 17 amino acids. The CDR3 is CASGTDRATSGANVLTF. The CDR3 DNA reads TGTGCCAGTGGTACTGACAGAGCCACCTCTGGGGCCAACGTCCTGACTTTC. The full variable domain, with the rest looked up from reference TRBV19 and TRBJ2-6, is DGGITQSPKYLFRKEGQNVTLSCEQNLNHDAMYWYRQDPGQGLRLIYYSQIVNDFQKGDIAEGYSVSREKKESFPLTVTSAQKNPTAFYLCASGTDRATSGANVLTFGAGSRLTVL.

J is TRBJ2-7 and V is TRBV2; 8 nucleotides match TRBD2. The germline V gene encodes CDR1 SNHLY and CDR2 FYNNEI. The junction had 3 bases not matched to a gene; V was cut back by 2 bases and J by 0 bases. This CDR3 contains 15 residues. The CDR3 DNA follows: TGTGCCAGCAGTGAACAAGGGACTAGCTCCTACGAGCAGTACTTC. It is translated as CASSEQGTSSYEQYF.

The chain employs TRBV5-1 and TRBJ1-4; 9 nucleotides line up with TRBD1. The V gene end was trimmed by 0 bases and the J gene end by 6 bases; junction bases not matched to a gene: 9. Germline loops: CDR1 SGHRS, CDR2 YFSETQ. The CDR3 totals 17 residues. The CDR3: CASSLEIRTGDHEKLFF. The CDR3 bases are TGCGCCAGCAGCTTGGAGATAAGGACAGGGGACCATGAAAAACTGTTTTTT.

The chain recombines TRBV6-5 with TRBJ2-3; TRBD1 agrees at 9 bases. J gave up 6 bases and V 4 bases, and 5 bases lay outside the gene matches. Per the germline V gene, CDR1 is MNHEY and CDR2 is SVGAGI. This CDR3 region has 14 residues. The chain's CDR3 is CASSSWTGDDTQYF. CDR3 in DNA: TGTGCCAGCAGTTCCTGGACAGGGGACGATACGCAGTATTTT.

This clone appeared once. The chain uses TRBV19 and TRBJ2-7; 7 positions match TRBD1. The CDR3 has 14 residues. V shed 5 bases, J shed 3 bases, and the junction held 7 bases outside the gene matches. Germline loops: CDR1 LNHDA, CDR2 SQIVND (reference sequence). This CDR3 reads CASSRDRVNYEQYF. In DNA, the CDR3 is TGTGCCAGTAGTCGTGACAGGGTAAACTACGAGCAGTACTTC.

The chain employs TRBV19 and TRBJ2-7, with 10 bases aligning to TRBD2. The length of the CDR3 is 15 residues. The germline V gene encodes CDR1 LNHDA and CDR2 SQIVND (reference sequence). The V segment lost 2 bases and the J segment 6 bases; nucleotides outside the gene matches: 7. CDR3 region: CASSILSSGSREQYF. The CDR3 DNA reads TGTGCCAGTAGTATATTATCTAGCGGGAGTCGCGAGCAGTACTTC.

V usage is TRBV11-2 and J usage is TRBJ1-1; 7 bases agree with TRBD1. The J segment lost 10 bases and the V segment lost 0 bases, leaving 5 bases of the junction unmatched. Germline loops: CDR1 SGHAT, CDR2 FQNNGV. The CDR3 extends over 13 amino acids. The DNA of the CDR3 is TGTGCCAGCAGCTTAGAACAGGGGCGAGGAGCTTTCTTT. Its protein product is CASSLEQGRGAFF.